These 2 T cell receptor beta chains were sequenced from one sample in a study of Graves' ophthalmopathy and Graves' hyperthyroidism. RNA transcripts were the template, and TCR beta CDR3 regions were amplified from them. HTBI primers primed a first-round RT-PCR, and a second-round multiplex PCR followed. In TCRdb, the multiplex PCR reads were re-called with MiXCR into one record per CDR3 protein. The sample records 600,000 to 700,000 distinct CDR3 sequences, about 41% being singletons. Input material: peripheral blood. Source of these receptors: an adult man with Graves' ophthalmopathy.

The CDR3 coding sequence is TGTGCCAGCAGCCCAGGGGGGGCTAGCGCAGATACGCAGTATTTT. This gives the protein CASSPGGASADTQYF. The chain combines TRBV9 with TRBJ2-3; the D call may be TRBD1 or TRBD2 (7 bases each). The CDR3 covers 15 residues. Germline V gene lookup returns CDR1 SGDLS and CDR2 YYNGEE. With 4 bases removed from V and 4 bases from J, the gap between germline ends came to 16 bases.

The table lists this clonotype with a count of one. The gene calls are TRBV29-1 and TRBJ2-5; D call uncertain. Trimming took 5 bases from V and 4 from J, leaving 11 bases between them. The CDR3 covers 12 residues. Looked up from germline, CDR1 is SQVTM and CDR2 is ANQGSEA. This chain's CDR3 is CSVQWPGETQYF. The CDR3 nucleotides read TGCAGCGTTCAGTGGCCGGGAGAGACCCAGTACTTC.